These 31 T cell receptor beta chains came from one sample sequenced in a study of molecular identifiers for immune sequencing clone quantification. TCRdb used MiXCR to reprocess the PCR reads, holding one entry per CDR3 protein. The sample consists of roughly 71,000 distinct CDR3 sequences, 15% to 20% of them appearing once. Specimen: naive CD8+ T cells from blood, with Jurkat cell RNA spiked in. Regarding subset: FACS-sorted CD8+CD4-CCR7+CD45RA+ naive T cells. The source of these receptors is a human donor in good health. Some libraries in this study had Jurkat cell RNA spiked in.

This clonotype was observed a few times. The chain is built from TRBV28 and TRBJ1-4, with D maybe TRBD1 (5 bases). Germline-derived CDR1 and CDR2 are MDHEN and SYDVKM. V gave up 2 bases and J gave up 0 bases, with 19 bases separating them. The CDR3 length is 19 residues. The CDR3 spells CASSLTGGTYYATNEKLFF. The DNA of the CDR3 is TGTGCCAGCAGTTTAACGGGGGGGACTTACTATGCAACTAATGAAAAACTGTTTTTT. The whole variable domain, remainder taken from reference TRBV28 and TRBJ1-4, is DVKVTQSSRYLVKRTGEKVFLECVQDMDHENMFWYRQDPGLGLRLIYFSYDVKMKEKGDIPEGYSVSREKKERFSLILESASTNQTSMYLCASSLTGGTYYATNEKLFFGSGTQLSVL.

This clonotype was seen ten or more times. The CDR3, as DNA: TGTGCCAGTAGCTCATGGGGGACAGATCCGGAAAAACTGTTTTTT. Its translation: CASSSWGTDPEKLFF. The chain is built from TRBV19 and TRBJ1-4; 7 bases match TRBD1. Germline V gives CDR1 LNHDA, CDR2 SQIVND (reference sequence). V lost 6 bases and J lost 8; bases outside the gene matches: 12. CDR3 length equals 15 residues. Together with reference TRBV19 and TRBJ1-4, the CDR3 gives the full variable domain: DGGITQSPKYLFRKEGQNVTLSCEQNLNHDAMYWYRQDPGQGLRLIYYSQIVNDFQKGDIAEGYSVSREKKESFPLTVTSAQKNPTAFYLCASSSWGTDPEKLFFGSGTQLSVL.

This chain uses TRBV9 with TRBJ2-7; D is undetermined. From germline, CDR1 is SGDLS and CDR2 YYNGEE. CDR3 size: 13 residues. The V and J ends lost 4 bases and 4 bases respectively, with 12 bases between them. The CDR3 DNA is TGTGCCAGCAGCCCCTCCTGGGGATACGAGCAGTACTTC. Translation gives CASSPSWGYEQYF. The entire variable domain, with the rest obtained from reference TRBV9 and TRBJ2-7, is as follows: DSGVTQTPKHLITATGQRVTLRCSPRSGDLSVYWYQQSLDQGLQFLIQYYNGEERAKGNILERFSAQQFPDLHSELNLSSLELGDSALYFCASSPSWGYEQYFGPGTRLTVT.

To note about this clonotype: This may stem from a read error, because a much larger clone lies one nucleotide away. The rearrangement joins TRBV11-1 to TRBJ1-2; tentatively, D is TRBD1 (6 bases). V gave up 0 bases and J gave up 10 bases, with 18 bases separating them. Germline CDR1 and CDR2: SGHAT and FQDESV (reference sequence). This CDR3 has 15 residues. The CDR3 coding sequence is TGTGCCAGCAGCTTAGCGGGAAGACAGGCCCAAAACTACACCTTC. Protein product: CASSLAGRQAQNYTF.

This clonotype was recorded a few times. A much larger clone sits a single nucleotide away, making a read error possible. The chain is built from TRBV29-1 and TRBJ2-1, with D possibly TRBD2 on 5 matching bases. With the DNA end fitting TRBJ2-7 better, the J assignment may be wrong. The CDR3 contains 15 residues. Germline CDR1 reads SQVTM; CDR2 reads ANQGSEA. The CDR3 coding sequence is TGCAGCGTTGAAGGCCCAGCGGAAGTATACAATGAGCAGTACTTC. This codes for CSVEGPAEVYNEQYF.

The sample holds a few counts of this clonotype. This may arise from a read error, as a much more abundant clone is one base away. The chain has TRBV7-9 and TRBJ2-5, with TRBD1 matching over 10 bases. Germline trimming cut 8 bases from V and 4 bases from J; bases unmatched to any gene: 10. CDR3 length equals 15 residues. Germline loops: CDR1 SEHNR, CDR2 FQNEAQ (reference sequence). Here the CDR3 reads CASGSTGTGVETQYF. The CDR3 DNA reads TGTGCCAGCGGCTCAACGGGGACAGGGGTAGAGACCCAGTACTTC.

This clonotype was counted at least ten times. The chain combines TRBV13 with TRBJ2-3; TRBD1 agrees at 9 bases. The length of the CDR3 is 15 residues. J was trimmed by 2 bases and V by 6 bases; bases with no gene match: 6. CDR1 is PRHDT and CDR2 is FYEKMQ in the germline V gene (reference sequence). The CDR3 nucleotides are TGTGCCAGCAGATGGACAGGGGATAACACAGATACGCAGTATTTT. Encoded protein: CASRWTGDNTDTQYF. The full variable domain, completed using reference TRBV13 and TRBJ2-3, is AAGVIQSPRHLIKEKRETATLKCYPIPRHDTVYWYQQGPGQDPQFLISFYEKMQSDKGSIPDRFSAQQFSDYHSELNMSSLELGDSALYFCASRWTGDNTDTQYFGPGTRLTVL.

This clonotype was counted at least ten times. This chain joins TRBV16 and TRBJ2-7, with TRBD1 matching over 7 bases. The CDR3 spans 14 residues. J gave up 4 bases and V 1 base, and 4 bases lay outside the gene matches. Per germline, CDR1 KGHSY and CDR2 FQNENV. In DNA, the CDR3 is TGTGCCAGCAGCCAATTTGACAGGGTTTACGAGCAGTACTTC. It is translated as CASSQFDRVYEQYF.

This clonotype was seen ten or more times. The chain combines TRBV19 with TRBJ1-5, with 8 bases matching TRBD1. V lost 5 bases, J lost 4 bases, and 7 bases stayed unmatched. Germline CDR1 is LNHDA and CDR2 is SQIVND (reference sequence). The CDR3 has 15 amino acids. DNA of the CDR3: TGTGCCAGTAGTGGGTTACAGGGGGGAAATCAGCCCCAGCATTTT. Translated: CASSGLQGGNQPQHF.

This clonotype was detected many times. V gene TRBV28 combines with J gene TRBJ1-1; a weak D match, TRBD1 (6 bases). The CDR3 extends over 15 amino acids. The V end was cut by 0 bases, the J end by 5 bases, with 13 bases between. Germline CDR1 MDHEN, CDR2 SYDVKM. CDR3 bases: TGTGCCAGCAGTTTATGGGGGGGGGGCAGTACTGAAGCTTTCTTT. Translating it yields CASSLWGGGSTEAFF.

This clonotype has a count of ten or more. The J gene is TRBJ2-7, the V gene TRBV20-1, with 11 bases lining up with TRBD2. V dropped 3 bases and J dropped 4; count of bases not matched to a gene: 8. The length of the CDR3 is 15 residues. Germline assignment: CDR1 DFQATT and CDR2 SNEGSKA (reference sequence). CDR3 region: CSASFGTSGRYEQYF. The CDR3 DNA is TGCAGTGCTAGCTTTGGAACTAGCGGGAGATACGAGCAGTACTTC.

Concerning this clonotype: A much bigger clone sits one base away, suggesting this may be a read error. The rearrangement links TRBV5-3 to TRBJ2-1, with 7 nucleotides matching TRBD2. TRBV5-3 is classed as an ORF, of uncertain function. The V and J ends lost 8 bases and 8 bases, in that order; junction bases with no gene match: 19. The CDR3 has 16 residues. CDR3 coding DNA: TGTGCCAGCAGTCTTGGAGTGGCTGGCGGGAGTTATGAGCAGTTCTTC. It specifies CASSLGVAGGSYEQFF.

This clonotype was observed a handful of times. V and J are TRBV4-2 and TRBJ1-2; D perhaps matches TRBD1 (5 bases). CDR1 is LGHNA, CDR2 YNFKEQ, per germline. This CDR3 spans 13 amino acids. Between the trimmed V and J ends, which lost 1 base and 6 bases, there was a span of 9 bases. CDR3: CASSQVPRDGYTF. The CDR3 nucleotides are TGTGCCAGCAGCCAAGTCCCCAGGGATGGCTACACCTTC.

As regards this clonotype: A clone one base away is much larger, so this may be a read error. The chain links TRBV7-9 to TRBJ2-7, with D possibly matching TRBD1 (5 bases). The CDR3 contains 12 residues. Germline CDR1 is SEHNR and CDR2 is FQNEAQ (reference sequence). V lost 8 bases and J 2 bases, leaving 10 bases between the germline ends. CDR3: CASGAVAYEQYF. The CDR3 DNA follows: TGTGCCAGCGGGGCAGTAGCCTACGAGCAGTACTTC.

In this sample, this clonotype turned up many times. This CDR3 reads CASSSGGGPYEQYF. In nucleotides, the CDR3 is TGTGCCAGTAGTTCGGGAGGGGGGCCCTACGAGCAGTACTTC. The rearrangement joins TRBV19 to TRBJ2-7, with 8 bases lining up with TRBD2. V lost 5 bases and J lost 2; bases outside the gene matches: 5. Germline V gene lookup returns CDR1 LNHDA and CDR2 SQIVND (reference sequence). The CDR3 contains 14 residues.

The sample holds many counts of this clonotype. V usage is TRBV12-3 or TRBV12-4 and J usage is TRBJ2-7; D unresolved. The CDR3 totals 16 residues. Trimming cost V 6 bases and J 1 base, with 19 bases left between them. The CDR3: CASSPPFGSNSYEQYF. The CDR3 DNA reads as TGTGCCAGCAGCCCTCCCTTCGGATCCAATTCCTACGAGCAGTACTTC.

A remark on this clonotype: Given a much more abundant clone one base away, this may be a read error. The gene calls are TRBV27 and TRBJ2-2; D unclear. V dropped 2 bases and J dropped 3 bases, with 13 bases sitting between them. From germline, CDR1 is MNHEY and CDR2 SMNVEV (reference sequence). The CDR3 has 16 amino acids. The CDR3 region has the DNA TGTGCCAGCAGTTTAAATCCTCCCCGTTACACCGGGGAGCTGTTTTTT. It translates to CASSLNPPRYTGELFF.

The CDR3 spells CASSLSGAGSNEQFF. The CDR3 DNA reads as TGTGCCAGCAGCTTGTCGGGGGCGGGATCCAATGAGCAGTTCTTC. The chain links TRBV27 to TRBJ2-1; D may be TRBD1 or TRBD2 (6 bases each). The CDR3 runs 15 residues. Trimming cost V 6 bases and J 6 bases, with 18 bases left between them. From germline, CDR1 is MNHEY and CDR2 SMNVEV (reference sequence).

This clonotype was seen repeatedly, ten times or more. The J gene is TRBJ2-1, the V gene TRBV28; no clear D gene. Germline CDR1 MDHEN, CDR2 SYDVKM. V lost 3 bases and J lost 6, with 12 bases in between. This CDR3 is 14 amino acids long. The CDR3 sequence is CASSFLTSGNEQFF. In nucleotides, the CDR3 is TGTGCCAGCAGTTTTTTAACGTCGGGCAATGAGCAGTTCTTC.

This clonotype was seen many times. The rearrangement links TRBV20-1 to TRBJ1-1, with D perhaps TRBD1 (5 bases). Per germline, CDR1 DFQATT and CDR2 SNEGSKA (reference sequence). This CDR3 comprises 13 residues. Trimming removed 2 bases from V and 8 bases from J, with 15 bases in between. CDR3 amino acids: CSARPTRRGEAFF. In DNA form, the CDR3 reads TGCAGTGCTAGACCCACGCGAAGGGGAGAAGCTTTCTTT.

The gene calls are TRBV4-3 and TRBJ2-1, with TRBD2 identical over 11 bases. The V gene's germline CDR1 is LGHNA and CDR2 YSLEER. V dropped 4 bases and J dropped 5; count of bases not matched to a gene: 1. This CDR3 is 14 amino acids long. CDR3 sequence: CASSRGLADNEQFF. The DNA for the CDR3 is TGCGCCAGCAGCCGGGGACTAGCGGACAATGAGCAGTTCTTC.

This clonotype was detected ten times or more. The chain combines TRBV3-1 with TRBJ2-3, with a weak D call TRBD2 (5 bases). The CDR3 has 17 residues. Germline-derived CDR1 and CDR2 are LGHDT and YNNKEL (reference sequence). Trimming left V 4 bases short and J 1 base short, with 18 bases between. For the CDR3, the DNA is TGTGCCAGCAGCCCGGCGCGAGACTATGTCGGCACAGATACGCAGTATTTT. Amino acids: CASSPARDYVGTDTQYF.

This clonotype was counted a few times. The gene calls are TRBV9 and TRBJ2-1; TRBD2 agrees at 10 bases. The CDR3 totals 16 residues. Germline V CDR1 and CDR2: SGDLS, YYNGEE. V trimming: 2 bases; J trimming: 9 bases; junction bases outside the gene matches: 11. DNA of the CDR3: TGTGCCAGCAGCGTGGGAGCGGGAGGGCCTCTCGGTGAGCAGTTCTTC. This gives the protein CASSVGAGGPLGEQFF.

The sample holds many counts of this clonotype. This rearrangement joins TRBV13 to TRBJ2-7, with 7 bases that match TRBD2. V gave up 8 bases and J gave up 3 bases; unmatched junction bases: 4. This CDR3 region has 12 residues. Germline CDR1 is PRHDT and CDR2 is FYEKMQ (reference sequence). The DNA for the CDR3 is TGTGCCAGCGGCCTAGCGGACTACGAGCAGTACTTC. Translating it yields CASGLADYEQYF.

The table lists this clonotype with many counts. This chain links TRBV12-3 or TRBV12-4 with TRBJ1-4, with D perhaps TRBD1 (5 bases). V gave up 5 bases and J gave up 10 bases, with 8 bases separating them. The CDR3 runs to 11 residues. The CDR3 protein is CASSQGGKLFF. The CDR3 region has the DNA TGTGCCAGCAGTCAGGGAGGAAAACTGTTTTTT.

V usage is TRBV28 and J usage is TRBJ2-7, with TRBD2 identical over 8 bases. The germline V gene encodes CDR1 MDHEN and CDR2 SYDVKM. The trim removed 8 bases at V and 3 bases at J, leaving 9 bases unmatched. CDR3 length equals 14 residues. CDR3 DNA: TGTGCCAGCGGGCGGACTAGCCGAATCTACGAGCAGTACTTC. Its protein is CASGRTSRIYEQYF.

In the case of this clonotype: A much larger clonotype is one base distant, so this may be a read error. The CDR3 coding sequence is TGTGCCAGCAGCTCCAAGACTAGCGGGAAAATGGAGCGGTACTTC. Its translation is CASSSKTSGKMERYF. The chain joins TRBV9 to TRBJ2-7; 11 bases map to TRBD2. The germline gives CDR1 SGDLS, CDR2 YYNGEE. The CDR3 length is 15 residues.

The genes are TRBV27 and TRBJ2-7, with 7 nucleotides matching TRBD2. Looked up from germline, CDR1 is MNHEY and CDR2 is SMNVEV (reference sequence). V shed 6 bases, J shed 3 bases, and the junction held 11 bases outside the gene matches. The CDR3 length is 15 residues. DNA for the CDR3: TGTGCCAGCAGAATCTTGGGGGGGGATAGCTACGAGCAGTACTTC. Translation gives CASRILGGDSYEQYF.

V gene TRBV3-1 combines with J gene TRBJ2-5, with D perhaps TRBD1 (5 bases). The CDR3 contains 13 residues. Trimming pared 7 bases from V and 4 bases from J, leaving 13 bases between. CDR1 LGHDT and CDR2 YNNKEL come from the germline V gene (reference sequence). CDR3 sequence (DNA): TGTGCCAGCACCCGCAGGGCGTCAGAGACCCAGTACTTC. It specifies CASTRRASETQYF.

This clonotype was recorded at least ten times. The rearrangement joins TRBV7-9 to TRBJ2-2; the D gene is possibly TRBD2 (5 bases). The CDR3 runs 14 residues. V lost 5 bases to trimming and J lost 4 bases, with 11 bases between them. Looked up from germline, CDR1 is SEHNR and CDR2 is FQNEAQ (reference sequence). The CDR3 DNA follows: TGTGCCAGCAGCACCCCACTAGTCACCGGGGAGCTGTTTTTT. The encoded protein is CASSTPLVTGELFF.

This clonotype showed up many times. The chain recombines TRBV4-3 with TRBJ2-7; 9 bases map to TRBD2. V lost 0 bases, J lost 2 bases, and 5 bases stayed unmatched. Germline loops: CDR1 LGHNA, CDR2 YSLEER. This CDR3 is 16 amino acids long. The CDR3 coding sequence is TGCGCCAGCAGCCAAGATGTAGCGGGAGATCCCTACGAGCAGTACTTC. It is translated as CASSQDVAGDPYEQYF.